This record covers a single T cell receptor beta chain. Its cognate antigen has yet to be identified. No much larger clonotype is one base removed from it; base qualities were not supplied. The data derive from a study of CD8 T cells in Susac syndrome (dated by TCRdb to about 2019). The study in broad terms: Repertoire sequencing was used to test whether CD8+ T cell activation and differentiation in Susac syndrome was antigen driven. General conclusions and limits of the study: The TCR sequencing and HLA analysis was acknowledged to have included a relatively small number of individuals.

The CDR3 starts with the cysteine, ends with the phenylalanine, and has 16 residues. Only the CDR3 DNA is retained, 48 bases long and in frame from the first base. Sequences MDHEN (CDR1) and SYDVKM (CDR2) are obtained from the germline V gene. V and J are trimmed by 4 bases and 0 bases, and the gene matches miss 8 bases of the junction. High-throughput TCR beta sequencing profiled peripheral blood CD8+ and CD4+ T cells from healthy donors, Susac syndrome patients and multiple sclerosis patients. Healthy donors were included as age- and sex-matched controls. Bulk CD8+ and CD4+ T cells were purified magnetically by negative isolation, whereas CD8+ TEMRA cells were enriched by FACS. Blood was collected in EDTA tubes and processed within 24 hours, with PBMCs isolated through density gradient centrifugation. PBMCs intended for TCR sequencing were cryopreserved in liquid nitrogen and were subsequently thawed in a 37 degrees C water bath. Purity of sorted or isolated CD4+, CD8+ and CD8+ TEMRA cells was at least 90%.

RNA was extracted using the RNeasy kit, and about 0.5 to 1 microgram was reverse transcribed with random hexamers. The immunoSEQ multiplex PCR assay, which covers 54 Vbeta and 13 Jbeta segments, was used to amplify TCR beta CDR3 regions. PCR amplification bias was corrected using a synthetic template baseline for primer optimization and computational correction. As for how the authors treated the data: Reads were annotated to V, D and J genes according to IMGT and were analyzed with immunoSEQ Analyzer, with only productive sequences retained. Clonality was computed as one minus Shannon entropy normalized by log2 of the number of productive unique sequences. For each patient and control, public and private clones were evaluated within the 100 most prevalent clones. Clones were defined as Susac-specific when absent from the healthy and MS cohorts, from approximately 970 published viral clones and from other ImmuneACCESS disease sequences. TCRdb reran the public reads through fastp at Q25 and MiXCR, keeping productive beta chains. Merged by CDR3 protein, the rows form single entries marked with the most common genes and DNA. The V and J calls were determined by TCRdb, not by the authors. The sample table lists over 100,000 distinct CDR3 sequences, 90% to 98% of them with a count of one. The ten top clones hold under 0.1% of the sample.

The source material was CD4+ T cells from PBMCs. This TCR derives from a human donor in good health. The chain is assembled from TRBV28 and TRBJ1-1; 7 junctional bases match TRBD1. In nucleotides, the sequence is TGTGCCAGCAGTTCGACAGGGTCGGGGATGAACACTGAAGCTTTCTTT. Translated, this is CASSSTGSGMNTEAFF.